This section outlines one T cell receptor (beta chain) sequence together with its context. This specimen comes from a study of T cells in localized non-small cell lung cancer. Here immunoSEQ multiplex PCR was the method, and the copy in TCRdb shows in-frame clones only, minus some. The sample holds about 35,000 clones, approximately 90% seen once. Germline lookup yields CDR1 SGHAT and CDR2 FQNNGV. Deletions cut 0 bases from V and 9 bases from J, with 11 bases between. This CDR3 is 13 amino acids long. Sequenced material: peripheral blood mononuclear cells, taken before any cancer treatment. This receptor was identified in a female donor over 55 with stage II lung adenocarcinoma. This rearrangement joins TRBV11-2 to TRBJ1-1; D remains unclear. In nucleotides, the CDR3 is TGTGCCAGCAGCTTAGATCTGGGTAGGAAAGCTTTCTTT. Translating it yields CASSLDLGRKAFF.